This T cell receptor (beta chain) was recorded in a study of blood T cell repertoires in COVID-19. About the research overall: COVID-19 samples from acute and convalescent phases originated in the United States, Italy and Spain. T cells, B-cell-depleted T cells, or PBMCs supplied cDNA or gDNA.

This CDR3 is 14 amino acids long. From germline, CDR1 is SNHLY and CDR2 FYNNEI. V gave up 6 bases and J gave up 1 base, with 12 bases separating them. The study recruited people aged roughly 18 to 95 years across approximately 24 US areas. Per the original methods: Reference gene primers were amplified, and this amplification served to estimate nucleated cell counts. Assay: immunoSEQ multiplex PCR; the TCRdb copy retains only in-frame clones and omits some. That table supplies the V and J calls and clone size; D and trimming were determined from the DNA. Of about 250,000 clones in the sample, 88% were seen once.

This sequence joins TRBV2 and TRBJ2-5; perhaps TRBD1 as D (6 bases). This clonotype was obtained from a woman between 45 and 65 years old who had recovered from COVID-19. Sequencing was carried out using PBMCs or T cells enriched from blood (not recorded which). The chain's CDR3 is CASRPDRSQETQYF. CDR3 DNA sequence: TGTGCCAGCAGACCTGACAGGTCCCAAGAGACCCAGTACTTC. Together with reference TRBV2 and TRBJ2-5, the CDR3 gives the full variable domain: EPEVTQTPSHQVTQMGQEVILRCVPISNHLYFYWYRQILGQKVEFLVSFYNNEISEKSEIFDDQFSVERPDGSNFTLKIRSTKLEDSAMYFCASRPDRSQETQYFGPGTRLLVL.